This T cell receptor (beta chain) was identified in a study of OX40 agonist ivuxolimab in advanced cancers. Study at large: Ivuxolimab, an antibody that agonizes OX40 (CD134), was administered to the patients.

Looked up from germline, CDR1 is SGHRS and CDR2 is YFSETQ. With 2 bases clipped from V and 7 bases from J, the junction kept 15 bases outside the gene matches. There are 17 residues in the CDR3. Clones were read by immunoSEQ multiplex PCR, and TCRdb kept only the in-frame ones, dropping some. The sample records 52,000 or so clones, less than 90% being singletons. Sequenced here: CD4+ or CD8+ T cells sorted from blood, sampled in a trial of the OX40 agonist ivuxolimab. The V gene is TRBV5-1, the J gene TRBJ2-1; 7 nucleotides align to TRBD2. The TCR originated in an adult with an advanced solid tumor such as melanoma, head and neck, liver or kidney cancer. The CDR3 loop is CASSFPAGTGFMNEQFF. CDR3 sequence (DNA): TGCGCCAGCAGCTTTCCAGCGGGAACCGGGTTTATGAATGAGCAGTTCTTC.